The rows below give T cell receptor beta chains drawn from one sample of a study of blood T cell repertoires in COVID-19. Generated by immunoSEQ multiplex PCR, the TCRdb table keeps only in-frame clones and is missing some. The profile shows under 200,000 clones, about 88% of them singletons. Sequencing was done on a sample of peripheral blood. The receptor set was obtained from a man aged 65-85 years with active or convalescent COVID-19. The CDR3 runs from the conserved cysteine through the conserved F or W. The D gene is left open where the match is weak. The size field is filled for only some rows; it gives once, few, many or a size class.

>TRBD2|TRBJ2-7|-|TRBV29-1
CSVLAGGSHGEQYF
TGCAGCGTCCTAGCGGGAGGGTCCCACGGGGAGCAGTACTTC
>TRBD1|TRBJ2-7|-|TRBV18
CASSSTGANEQYF
TGTGCCAGCTCAAGCACAGGGGCGAACGAGCAGTACTTC
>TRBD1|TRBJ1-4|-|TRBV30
CAWSVIARGTPATNEKLFF
TGTGCCTGGAGTGTAATTGCCAGGGGGACCCCTGCAACTAATGAAAAACTGTTTTTT
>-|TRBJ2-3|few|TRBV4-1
CASSLVSGRSTDTQYF
TGCGCCAGCAGTCTTGTGAGCGGGCGCTCGACAGATACGCAGTATTTT
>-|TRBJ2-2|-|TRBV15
CATSRDRQGSGELFF
TGTGCCACCAGCAGAGACCGGCAGGGTAGCGGGGAGCTGTTTTTT
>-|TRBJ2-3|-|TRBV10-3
CAISESKLSGTQYF
TGTGCCATCAGTGAGTCAAAGCTTTCGGGGACGCAGTATTTT
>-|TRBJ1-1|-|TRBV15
CATSRDVGRLAMNTEAFF
TGTGCCACCAGCAGAGATGTGGGCAGACTAGCGATGAACACTGAAGCTTTCTTT
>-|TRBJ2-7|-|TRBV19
CASSLGSSYEQYF
TGTGCCAGTAGTCTAGGCAGCTCCTACGAGCAGTACTTC
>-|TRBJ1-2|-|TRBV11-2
CASSLNRRDGYTF
TGTGCCAGCAGCTTAAATCGTCGGGATGGCTACACCTTC
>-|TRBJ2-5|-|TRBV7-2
CASSPGIQETQYF
TGTGCCAGCAGCCCCGGGATCCAGGAGACCCAGTACTTC
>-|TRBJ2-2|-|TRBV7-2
CASSLVAILSVNTGELFF
TGTGCCAGCAGCTTAGTAGCGATCTTAAGCGTGAACACCGGGGAGCTGTTTTTT
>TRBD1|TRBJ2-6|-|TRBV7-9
CASRPRQGSTGANVLTF
TGTGCCAGCAGACCCCGACAGGGTTCAACTGGGGCCAACGTCCTGACTTTC
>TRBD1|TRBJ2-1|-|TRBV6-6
CASSYSGTGGNEQFF
TGTGCCAGCAGTTACTCGGGAACAGGGGGAAATGAGCAGTTCTTC
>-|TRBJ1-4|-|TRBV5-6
CARPGHNEKLFF
TGTGCCAGACCGGGACATAATGAAAAACTGTTTTTT
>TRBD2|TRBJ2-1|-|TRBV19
CASMSYRGLAGGSSYNEQFF
TGTGCCAGTATGTCCTACAGGGGGCTAGCGGGAGGATCCTCCTACAATGAGCAGTTCTTC
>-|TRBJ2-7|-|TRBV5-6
CASSSIDTTYEQYF
TGTGCCAGCAGCTCGATCGACACGACCTACGAGCAGTACTTC
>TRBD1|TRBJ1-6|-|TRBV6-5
CASSYLGTGGNSPLHF
TGTGCCAGCAGTTACCTCGGGACAGGGGGCAATTCACCCCTCCACTTT
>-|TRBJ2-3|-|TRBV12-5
CASGLPAEESTDTQYF
TGTGCTAGTGGTTTGCCGGCGGAGGAGAGCACAGATACGCAGTATTTT
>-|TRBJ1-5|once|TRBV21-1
CASSTGQSNQPQHF
TGTGCCAGCAGCACTGGACAGAGCAATCAGCCCCAGCATTTT
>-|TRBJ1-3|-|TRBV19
CASRPWLSSGNTIYF
TGTGCCAGTAGACCATGGTTGAGCTCTGGAAACACCATATATTTT
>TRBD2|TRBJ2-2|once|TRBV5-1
CASSLVGLDGAGELFF
TGCGCCAGCAGCTTGGTGGGACTAGATGGCGCCGGGGAGCTGTTTTTT
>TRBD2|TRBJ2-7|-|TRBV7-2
CASSPSGASREQYF
TGTGCCAGCAGTCCTAGCGGGGCGTCTCGTGAGCAGTACTTC
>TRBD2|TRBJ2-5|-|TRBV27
CASSLWGGQETQYF
TGTGCCAGCAGTTTGTGGGGGGGCCAAGAGACCCAGTACTTC
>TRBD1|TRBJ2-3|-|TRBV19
CASSMGQGALRDTQYF
TGTGCCAGTAGTATGGGACAGGGCGCCCTCCGCGATACGCAGTATTTT